This TCR beta chain was profiled in a study of blood T cell repertoires in COVID-19. Study-level information: In each case, the material was cDNA or gDNA derived from T cells, B-cell-depleted T cells, or PBMCs.

Donors in Cohort 3 counted as recovered after two negative PCRs, clearance, or symptom resolution. The protocol was immunoSEQ multiplex PCR, while the TCRdb copy is restricted to in-frame clones and leaves out a portion. The profile shows approximately 400,000 clones, around 90% of them singletons. The CDR3 loop spans 13 amino acids. V dropped 0 bases and J dropped 10; count of bases not matched to a gene: 5. The chain is built from TRBV12-3 or TRBV12-4 and TRBJ1-1; 7 nucleotides match TRBD1. What was sequenced was PBMCs or T cells enriched from blood (not recorded which). This TCR derives from a woman between 18 and 29 years old who had recovered from COVID-19. CDR3 in amino acids: CASSLARQGRAFF. CDR3 nucleotide sequence: TGTGCCAGCAGTTTAGCGAGACAGGGCAGAGCTTTCTTT.